These T cell receptor beta chains were read from a single sample in a study of blood T cell repertoires in COVID-19. This table comes from immunoSEQ multiplex PCR, and its TCRdb copy is limited to in-frame clones, with some not included. This table holds under 450,000 clones, about 87% found once. Sequencing used peripheral blood. Receptors were obtained from a woman aged 45-65 years with COVID-19, enrolled during active disease. Both conserved end residues are part of each CDR3. D genes are given only for firm matches. Size is stated for part of the rows, as once, few or many counts, or as a class when the clone is expanded.

CDR3nt: TGTGCCAGCAGCCCCGGACTAGCGGGCCTCTACGAGGATGAGCAGTTCTTC; CDR3aa: CASSPGLAGLYEDEQFF; v_gene: TRBV13; d_gene: TRBD2; j_gene: TRBJ2-1; abundance: few
CDR3nt: TGTGCCAGCAGCCATGGACAGGATACGAATGAAAAACTGTTTTTT; CDR3aa: CASSHGQDTNEKLFF; v_gene: TRBV27; d_gene: TRBD1; j_gene: TRBJ1-4; abundance: few
CDR3nt: TGTGCCAGCAGCTTAGGAAGCAGTTGGGGACTAGCCTACAATGAGCAGTTCTTC; CDR3aa: CASSLGSSWGLAYNEQFF; v_gene: TRBV7-9; d_gene: TRBD2; j_gene: TRBJ2-1; abundance: -
CDR3nt: TGTGCCAGCAGTTTATGGCCTCCGGGAGACTATGGCTACACCTTC; CDR3aa: CASSLWPPGDYGYTF; v_gene: TRBV27; d_gene: -; j_gene: TRBJ1-2; abundance: -
CDR3nt: TGTGCCAGCAAAAGGGGTCCAAACCACAATGAGCAGTTCTTC; CDR3aa: CASKRGPNHNEQFF; v_gene: TRBV27; d_gene: -; j_gene: TRBJ2-1; abundance: -
CDR3nt: TGCAGCGTTACGGCCGAGGCAACTAATGAAAAACTGTTTTTT; CDR3aa: CSVTAEATNEKLFF; v_gene: TRBV29-1; d_gene: -; j_gene: TRBJ1-4; abundance: -
CDR3nt: TGTGCCAGCAGCCACCTCCAGGGGGCGGGCGAGCAGTTCTTC; CDR3aa: CASSHLQGAGEQFF; v_gene: TRBV27; d_gene: TRBD1; j_gene: TRBJ2-1; abundance: -
CDR3nt: TGTGCCAGCAGCCAAGAAGCGGGACAGGGGAGAAAAAACACCATATATTTT; CDR3aa: CASSQEAGQGRKNTIYF; v_gene: TRBV3-1/TRBV3-2; d_gene: TRBD1; j_gene: TRBJ1-3; abundance: once
CDR3nt: TGTGCCAGCAGCGTAAACCCCGGAGGAAGGGGGGGCTACGAGCAGTACTTC; CDR3aa: CASSVNPGGRGGYEQYF; v_gene: TRBV7-2; d_gene: -; j_gene: TRBJ2-7; abundance: few
CDR3nt: TGTGCCAGCACCCTTGGGGCGGGGGGCAATCAGCCCCAGCATTTT; CDR3aa: CASTLGAGGNQPQHF; v_gene: TRBV2; d_gene: -; j_gene: TRBJ1-5; abundance: -
CDR3nt: TGTGCCAGCAGCCACGCCCGAGAGGCGAGCGGGGGGCGGCAGCAGTACTTC; CDR3aa: CASSHAREASGGRQQYF; v_gene: TRBV27; d_gene: TRBD2; j_gene: TRBJ2-7; abundance: -
CDR3nt: TGTGCCAGCAGCCAAACCCGACAGGGGCGGTATGGCTACACCTTC; CDR3aa: CASSQTRQGRYGYTF; v_gene: TRBV3-1/TRBV3-2; d_gene: TRBD1; j_gene: TRBJ1-2; abundance: -
CDR3nt: TGTGCCAGCAGCTTAGCAGGACAGGAGGGCCAGCCCCAGCATTTT; CDR3aa: CASSLAGQEGQPQHF; v_gene: TRBV7-8; d_gene: TRBD1; j_gene: TRBJ1-5; abundance: -
CDR3nt: TGTGCCAGCAGCGTAGTGCCTAGCGGGGGCCACGAGCAGTACTTC; CDR3aa: CASSVVPSGGHEQYF; v_gene: TRBV9; d_gene: TRBD2; j_gene: TRBJ2-7; abundance: -
CDR3nt: TGTGCCAGCAGCTCCACTAGCGGGGGAACCGACTCCACAGATACGCAGTATTTT; CDR3aa: CASSSTSGGTDSTDTQYF; v_gene: TRBV2; d_gene: TRBD2; j_gene: TRBJ2-3; abundance: -
CDR3nt: TGTGCCACCAGCAGAGATCGGGGGAGCTCCTACGAGCAGTACTTC; CDR3aa: CATSRDRGSSYEQYF; v_gene: TRBV15; d_gene: -; j_gene: TRBJ2-7; abundance: -
CDR3nt: TGTGCCAGCAGCTTAGGGACAGGTCTCGCCTACACCTTC; CDR3aa: CASSLGTGLAYTF; v_gene: TRBV7-9; d_gene: TRBD1; j_gene: TRBJ1-2; abundance: -
CDR3nt: TGCGCCAGCAGCTTGGTTTTGGGGCGAACAACACGGGGGTATGGCTACACCTTC; CDR3aa: CASSLVLGRTTRGYGYTF; v_gene: TRBV5-1; d_gene: -; j_gene: TRBJ1-2; abundance: once
CDR3nt: TGTGCCAGCTCACCCCCCTTGGGACAGGGAGCTTTCTTT; CDR3aa: CASSPPLGQGAFF; v_gene: TRBV18; d_gene: TRBD1; j_gene: TRBJ1-1; abundance: -
CDR3nt: TGTGCCAGCAGCTTAACAACAGGGAGCGGCTACACCTTC; CDR3aa: CASSLTTGSGYTF; v_gene: TRBV7-9; d_gene: -; j_gene: TRBJ1-2; abundance: -
CDR3nt: TGTGCCAGCAGTTCCTCCCGCGGGGGGTGGACAGATACGCAGTATTTT; CDR3aa: CASSSSRGGWTDTQYF; v_gene: TRBV6-5; d_gene: TRBD2; j_gene: TRBJ2-3; abundance: -
CDR3nt: TGTGCCAGCAGTGAAGCGCCGGGGACAGATACGCAGTATTTT; CDR3aa: CASSEAPGTDTQYF; v_gene: TRBV6-1; d_gene: -; j_gene: TRBJ2-3; abundance: once
CDR3nt: TGTGCCAGCAGCATTTACAGGGGTTTCAACGAGCAGTACTTC; CDR3aa: CASSIYRGFNEQYF; v_gene: TRBV5-6; d_gene: TRBD1; j_gene: TRBJ2-7; abundance: -
CDR3nt: TGCGCCAGCAGCCGGGATTTGAGCAATGAGCAGTTCTTC; CDR3aa: CASSRDLSNEQFF; v_gene: TRBV10-1; d_gene: -; j_gene: TRBJ2-1; abundance: once
CDR3nt: TGTGCCAGCAGTTCGAGCGGTGAGCAGTTCTTC; CDR3aa: CASSSSGEQFF; v_gene: TRBV12-3/TRBV12-4; d_gene: -; j_gene: TRBJ2-1; abundance: -
CDR3nt: TGTGCCAGTAGGCTAGCGGGGGGGCCATCCAATGAGCAGTTCTTC; CDR3aa: CASRLAGGPSNEQFF; v_gene: TRBV19; d_gene: TRBD2; j_gene: TRBJ2-1; abundance: -
CDR3nt: TGCGCCAGCAGCTTGGATAGAGATACGCAGTATTTT; CDR3aa: CASSLDRDTQYF; v_gene: TRBV5-1; d_gene: -; j_gene: TRBJ2-3; abundance: -
CDR3nt: TGTGCCAGCAGCTTAGCGTCGGGCAGGGGAGGGCAGCCCCAGCATTTT; CDR3aa: CASSLASGRGGQPQHF; v_gene: TRBV7-8; d_gene: -; j_gene: TRBJ1-5; abundance: -
CDR3nt: TGTGCCAGCAGTTTATACGGGGGGGCCTTCAGATACGGAACCGGGGAGCTGTTTTTT; CDR3aa: CASSLYGGAFRYGTGELFF; v_gene: TRBV27; d_gene: TRBD2; j_gene: TRBJ2-2; abundance: -
CDR3nt: TGTGCCAGTAGTAAAATTGGCGGGGGGCACAATGAGCAGTTCTTC; CDR3aa: CASSKIGGGHNEQFF; v_gene: TRBV19; d_gene: TRBD2; j_gene: TRBJ2-1; abundance: -